This is a list of T cell receptor beta chains from one sample in a study of T cell responses to AZD1222 COVID-19 vaccine. Repertoires were generated with immunoSEQ multiplex PCR, while TCRdb's copy carries only in-frame clones and drops some. The sample lists some 150,000 clones; approximately 85% were seen once. This specimen consisted of peripheral blood, obtained 28 days after the second dose of the MenACWY control vaccine. These receptors were collected from an adult who received the MenACWY meningococcal vaccine as a control. The CDR3 runs from the conserved cysteine through the conserved F or W. D genes are given only for firm matches. Not all rows give a size; the values are once, few, many and, for expanded clones, a class.

d_call: -; clone_size: -; v_call: TRBV21-1; j_call: TRBJ2-7; cdr3_aa: CASSSPLPTRRYEQYF; cdr3_nt: TGTGCCAGCAGCAGCCCCCTTCCGACGCGACGATACGAGCAGTACTTC
d_call: -; clone_size: few; v_call: TRBV6-5; j_call: TRBJ2-5; cdr3_aa: CASSRSRTETQYF; cdr3_nt: TGTGCCAGCAGTAGAAGTCGTACGGAGACCCAGTACTTC
d_call: -; clone_size: -; v_call: TRBV4-3; j_call: TRBJ2-2; cdr3_aa: CASSPSGSEWGTGELFF; cdr3_nt: TGCGCCAGCAGCCCCTCCGGGAGTGAGTGGGGCACCGGGGAGCTGTTTTTT
d_call: -; clone_size: -; v_call: TRBV2; j_call: TRBJ1-2; cdr3_aa: CASSDSAEGGYTF; cdr3_nt: TGTGCCAGCAGTGATAGCGCAGAGGGTGGCTACACCTTC
d_call: -; clone_size: -; v_call: TRBV29-1; j_call: TRBJ1-1; cdr3_aa: CSVDTRYEAFF; cdr3_nt: TGCAGCGTTGACACTAGGTATGAAGCTTTCTTT
d_call: -; clone_size: few; v_call: TRBV4-1; j_call: TRBJ1-5; cdr3_aa: CASSLDSNQPQHF; cdr3_nt: TGCGCCAGCAGCCTCGATAGCAATCAGCCCCAGCATTTT
d_call: TRBD2; clone_size: -; v_call: TRBV14; j_call: TRBJ2-1; cdr3_aa: CASSQLPGLAGGYNEQFF; cdr3_nt: TGTGCCAGCAGCCAACTTCCGGGACTAGCGGGGGGCTACAATGAGCAGTTCTTC
d_call: TRBD1; clone_size: once; v_call: TRBV3-1/TRBV3-2; j_call: TRBJ1-2; cdr3_aa: CASSPDRAGYTF; cdr3_nt: TGTGCCAGCAGCCCCGACAGGGCTGGCTACACCTTC
d_call: -; clone_size: -; v_call: TRBV5-1; j_call: TRBJ1-3; cdr3_aa: CASSWDASGNTIYF; cdr3_nt: TGCGCCAGCAGCTGGGACGCATCTGGAAACACCATATATTTT
d_call: -; clone_size: -; v_call: TRBV29-1; j_call: TRBJ2-3; cdr3_aa: CSVEGAADTQYF; cdr3_nt: TGCAGCGTTGAAGGGGCGGCAGATACGCAGTATTTT
d_call: -; clone_size: -; v_call: TRBV2; j_call: TRBJ2-3; cdr3_aa: CASSEGPLGTDTQYF; cdr3_nt: TGTGCCAGCAGTGAAGGGCCCCTGGGCACAGATACGCAGTATTTT
d_call: -; clone_size: -; v_call: TRBV27; j_call: TRBJ1-1; cdr3_aa: CASSPVLGQLRNTEAFF; cdr3_nt: TGTGCCAGCAGTCCGGTACTCGGACAGCTTCGGAACACTGAAGCTTTCTTT
d_call: -; clone_size: -; v_call: TRBV5-4; j_call: TRBJ2-7; cdr3_aa: CASSSPGIKRDEQYF; cdr3_nt: TGTGCCAGCAGCTCCCCGGGAATTAAGAGGGACGAGCAGTACTTC
d_call: -; clone_size: -; v_call: TRBV5-1; j_call: TRBJ1-1; cdr3_aa: CASSLATGNTEAFF; cdr3_nt: TGCGCCAGCAGCTTGGCTACGGGGAACACTGAAGCTTTCTTT
d_call: -; clone_size: once; v_call: TRBV3-1/TRBV3-2; j_call: TRBJ1-4; cdr3_aa: CASSQGGFGEKLFF; cdr3_nt: TGTGCCAGCAGCCAAGGTGGCTTCGGTGAAAAACTGTTTTTT
d_call: -; clone_size: -; v_call: TRBV27; j_call: TRBJ2-7; cdr3_aa: CASSLSGRSYEQYF; cdr3_nt: TGTGCCAGCAGTTTAAGTGGGAGATCCTACGAGCAGTACTTC
d_call: -; clone_size: -; v_call: TRBV6-1; j_call: TRBJ1-4; cdr3_aa: CASSDGGHHEKLFF; cdr3_nt: TGTGCCAGCAGTGACGGGGGGCATCATGAAAAACTGTTTTTT
d_call: -; clone_size: -; v_call: TRBV6-5; j_call: TRBJ1-2; cdr3_aa: CASSGSPRYGYTF; cdr3_nt: TGTGCCAGCAGCGGGTCGCCTAGGTATGGCTACACCTTC
d_call: TRBD1; clone_size: -; v_call: TRBV19; j_call: TRBJ1-2; cdr3_aa: CASSPRQGDYGYTF; cdr3_nt: TGTGCCAGTAGTCCTCGACAGGGGGACTATGGCTACACCTTC
d_call: TRBD2; clone_size: -; v_call: TRBV29-1; j_call: TRBJ2-7; cdr3_aa: CSVVGGVVLHEQYF; cdr3_nt: TGCAGCGTTGTGGGAGGGGTCGTTCTGCACGAGCAGTACTTC
d_call: -; clone_size: -; v_call: TRBV2; j_call: TRBJ1-2; cdr3_aa: CASSEYGGYTF; cdr3_nt: TGTGCCAGCAGTGAATATGGCGGTTACACCTTC
d_call: -; clone_size: once; v_call: TRBV19; j_call: TRBJ1-5; cdr3_aa: CASSIRDTNQPQHF; cdr3_nt: TGTGCCAGTAGTATAAGGGATACCAATCAGCCCCAGCATTTT
d_call: TRBD2; clone_size: once; v_call: TRBV5-1; j_call: TRBJ2-4; cdr3_aa: CASSLQPGLVRNIQYF; cdr3_nt: TGCGCCAGCAGCTTACAACCGGGACTAGTGAGAAACATTCAGTACTTC
d_call: -; clone_size: -; v_call: TRBV24-1; j_call: TRBJ2-1; cdr3_aa: CATSERAGYNEQFF; cdr3_nt: TGTGCCACCAGTGAGCGAGCAGGCTACAATGAGCAGTTCTTC
d_call: -; clone_size: -; v_call: TRBV7-8; j_call: TRBJ1-1; cdr3_aa: CASSRIQPGNTEAFF; cdr3_nt: TGTGCCAGCAGCCGAATTCAACCGGGGAATACTGAAGCTTTCTTT
d_call: -; clone_size: -; v_call: TRBV6-5; j_call: TRBJ2-2; cdr3_aa: CASSYQSTGELFF; cdr3_nt: TGTGCCAGCAGTTACCAGAGCACCGGGGAGCTGTTTTTT
d_call: TRBD1; clone_size: -; v_call: TRBV11-3; j_call: TRBJ2-2; cdr3_aa: CASSPGTATGELFF; cdr3_nt: TGTGCCAGCAGCCCGGGGACAGCGACCGGGGAGCTGTTTTTT
d_call: -; clone_size: -; v_call: TRBV5-1; j_call: TRBJ1-4; cdr3_aa: CASSPGHGEKLFF; cdr3_nt: TGCGCCAGCAGCCCCGGGCATGGTGAAAAACTGTTTTTT
d_call: -; clone_size: -; v_call: TRBV19; j_call: TRBJ2-3; cdr3_aa: CASSIGSKPSGTDTQYF; cdr3_nt: TGTGCCAGTAGTATAGGGTCCAAACCCTCCGGCACAGATACGCAGTATTTT
d_call: -; clone_size: -; v_call: TRBV5-4; j_call: TRBJ1-1; cdr3_aa: CASSSRTVNTEAFF; cdr3_nt: TGTGCCAGCAGCTCCAGGACAGTAAACACTGAAGCTTTCTTT
d_call: -; clone_size: -; v_call: TRBV21-1; j_call: TRBJ2-2; cdr3_aa: CASSKVLRVANTGELFF; cdr3_nt: TGTGCCAGCAGCAAAGTTCTCCGGGTAGCGAACACCGGGGAGCTGTTTTTT
d_call: -; clone_size: once; v_call: TRBV6-5; j_call: TRBJ2-5; cdr3_aa: CATLMGAAVTQYF; cdr3_nt: TGTGCCACCTTGATGGGGGCCGCAGTGACCCAGTACTTC
d_call: -; clone_size: -; v_call: TRBV6-4; j_call: TRBJ1-2; cdr3_aa: CASSDFGAGGYTF; cdr3_nt: TGTGCCAGCAGTGACTTTGGGGCCGGTGGCTACACCTTC
d_call: TRBD1; clone_size: -; v_call: TRBV19; j_call: TRBJ2-7; cdr3_aa: CASSRRDRDDEQYF; cdr3_nt: TGTGCCAGTAGTCGCCGGGACAGGGACGACGAGCAGTACTTC
d_call: TRBD1; clone_size: -; v_call: TRBV5-4; j_call: TRBJ1-4; cdr3_aa: CASSSDRGRWKEKLFF; cdr3_nt: TGTGCCAGCAGCTCGGACAGGGGAAGGTGGAAGGAAAAACTGTTTTTT
d_call: -; clone_size: -; v_call: TRBV12-2; j_call: TRBJ1-5; cdr3_aa: CASRLEPMGHHSNQPQHF; cdr3_nt: TGTGCAAGTCGCTTAGAACCGATGGGACACCACAGCAATCAGCCCCAGCATTTT
d_call: -; clone_size: -; v_call: TRBV28; j_call: TRBJ1-2; cdr3_aa: CASTQTYGYTF; cdr3_nt: TGTGCCAGCACCCAGACCTATGGCTACACCTTC
d_call: -; clone_size: once; v_call: TRBV7-3; j_call: TRBJ1-1; cdr3_aa: CASSLLGGEAFF; cdr3_nt: TGTGCCAGCAGCTTACTTGGGGGAGAAGCTTTCTTT
d_call: TRBD2; clone_size: few; v_call: TRBV28; j_call: TRBJ2-1; cdr3_aa: CASRASGRGEQFF; cdr3_nt: TGTGCCAGCAGGGCTAGCGGGAGAGGGGAGCAGTTCTTC
d_call: -; clone_size: -; v_call: TRBV6-4; j_call: TRBJ2-1; cdr3_aa: CATPGYNEQFF; cdr3_nt: TGTGCCACTCCGGGCTACAATGAGCAGTTCTTC
d_call: -; clone_size: -; v_call: TRBV27; j_call: TRBJ1-5; cdr3_aa: CASRGTPYSNQPQHF; cdr3_nt: TGTGCCAGCAGAGGGACACCTTATAGCAATCAGCCCCAGCATTTT
d_call: -; clone_size: -; v_call: TRBV30; j_call: TRBJ2-5; cdr3_aa: CAWRRGWETQYF; cdr3_nt: TGTGCCTGGAGGAGGGGGTGGGAGACCCAGTACTTC